This TCR beta chain was documented in a study of OX40 agonist ivuxolimab in advanced cancers. For the study at large: Patients' therapy was ivuxolimab, an antibody that acts as an agonist of OX40 (CD134). Dose-escalation cases comprised hepatocellular carcinoma, melanoma, renal cell or head and neck cancer. Those enrolled were less than 85% male, with a mean age of around 55 years and ages from 23 to 79.

Assay used: immunoSEQ multiplex PCR; TCRdb lists only in-frame clones, some missing. This table holds tens of thousands of clones, under 85% found once. Germline V gene sequence: CDR1 KGHSH, CDR2 LQKENI. Trimming removed 4 bases at V and 3 bases at J, with 9 bases between. The CDR3 covers 14 residues. The genes are TRBV18 and TRBJ1-4; D might be TRBD1 (5 bases). The sequence came from an adult with an advanced solid tumor such as melanoma, head and neck, liver or kidney cancer. The sequencing here drew on CD4+ or CD8+ T cells sorted from blood, taken in a trial of the OX40 agonist ivuxolimab. CDR3 protein: CASSLAGSNEKLFF. DNA for the CDR3: TGTGCCAGCTCACTTGCAGGGTCTAATGAAAAACTGTTTTTT.